Listed here are 14 T cell receptor beta chains from one sample, sequenced in a study of cytomegalovirus exposure and HLA in healthy donors. It was with 60 Vbeta and 13 Jbeta primers that the PCR ran. Clones were sequenced by immunoSEQ multiplex PCR, and TCRdb holds only the in-frame ones, with some missing. The table has some 100,000 clones, around two thirds seen once; the top ten hold approximately 1.9%. Sequencing was performed on PBMCs. All receptors come from a human donor in good health.

V is TRBV28 and J is TRBJ1-2, with D possibly being TRBD1 (6 bases). Trimming left V 11 bases short and J 2 bases short, with 21 bases between. Germline V gene sequence: CDR1 MDHEN, CDR2 SYDVKM. This CDR3 is 15 amino acids long. DNA of the CDR3: TGTGCCGCAGGGACGAGGGGGACCCCGAACTATGGCTACACCTTC. It codes for CAAGTRGTPNYGYTF.

The chain is built from TRBV15 and TRBJ1-1, with 10 bases that match TRBD1. J lost 1 base, V lost 0 bases, and 11 bases had no gene match. CDR1 and CDR2 from the germline V gene are LNHNV and YYDKDF (reference sequence). The CDR3 consists of 19 residues. The CDR3 nucleotides are TGTGCCACCAGCAGAGATTACCCCGGGACAGGGGTGCCGAACACTGAAGCTTTCTTT. Translation gives CATSRDYPGTGVPNTEAFF.

CDR3 nucleotides: TGTGCCAGCAGCCCTCGGACGGTCAGCCAGGGAGGGGCTTTCTTT. Translated: CASSPRTVSQGGAFF. The chain links TRBV7-9 to TRBJ1-1, with a tentative D call TRBD1 (5 bases). This CDR3 has 15 amino acids. Germline values: CDR1 SEHNR, CDR2 FQNEAQ (reference sequence). V dropped 5 bases and J dropped 11 bases, with 24 bases sitting between them.

A few counts support this clone. The V gene is TRBV5-5, the J gene TRBJ1-1, with D possibly TRBD1 on 6 matching bases. This CDR3 comprises 13 residues. Trimming pared 4 bases from V and 2 bases from J, leaving 9 bases between. Germline CDR1 is SGHKS and CDR2 is YYEKEE (reference sequence). DNA for the CDR3: TGTGCCAGCAGCCTGACAGGAAACACTGAAGCTTTCTTT. Protein product: CASSLTGNTEAFF.

The CDR3 DNA reads TGTGCCAGCATTACGGACAGGGGGCTTTCGGGGGAGCTGTTTTTT. Its protein product is CASITDRGLSGELFF. The chain links TRBV2 to TRBJ2-2; 11 bases are a match to TRBD1. The CDR3 contains 15 residues. The V segment lost 7 bases and the J segment 8 bases; nucleotides outside the gene matches: 9. Germline V CDR1 and CDR2: SNHLY, FYNNEI.

This clone was recorded only once. The chain links TRBV6-5 to TRBJ1-5; D ambiguous. The CDR3 is made up of 14 amino acids. Germline values: CDR1 MNHEY, CDR2 SVGAGI. The V end was cut by 6 bases, the J end by 5 bases, with 14 bases between. CDR3: CASRGGLWDQPQHF. The CDR3 nucleotides are TGTGCCAGCAGGGGTGGGCTGTGGGATCAGCCCCAGCATTTT.

Notes on this clone: This specimen includes other DNA sequences encoding the same CDR3. The chain links TRBV7-8 to TRBJ2-3, with TRBD2 as a possible D gene (5 bases). The germline V gene has CDR1 SGHVS and CDR2 FQNEAQ. The CDR3 sequence is 14 residues long. V was pared by 4 bases and J by 1 base, with 9 bases between. CDR3 residues: CASSSRTGTDTQYF. The CDR3 DNA follows: TGTGCCAGCAGCTCAAGGACTGGCACAGATACGCAGTATTTT.

The chain carries TRBV5-1 and TRBJ2-2; 15 bases line up with TRBD2. This CDR3 comprises 19 residues. Germline V lookup: CDR1 SGHRS, CDR2 YFSETQ. J was trimmed by 0 bases and V by 4 bases; bases with no gene match: 7. The CDR3 nucleotides are TGCGCCAGCAGCAGAGGACTAGCGGGAGGGATTACGAACACCGGGGAGCTGTTTTTT. Its protein product is CASSRGLAGGITNTGELFF. Combining the CDR3 with reference TRBV5-1 and TRBJ2-2 gives the whole variable domain KAGVTQTPRYLIKTRGQQVTLSCSPISGHRSVSWYQQTPGQGLQFLFEYFSETQRNKGNFPGRFSGRQFSNSRSEMNVSTLELGDSALYLCASSRGLAGGITNTGELFFGEGSRLTVL.

The chain uses TRBV28 and TRBJ2-5, with TRBD2 matching 9 bases. Germline V gives CDR1 MDHEN, CDR2 SYDVKM. CDR3 length equals 15 residues. Trimming removed 5 bases from V and 6 bases from J; junction bases left unmatched: 10. The CDR3 reads CASSPVSGSRKTQYF. The DNA of the CDR3 is TGTGCCAGCAGTCCCGTTAGCGGGAGTAGAAAGACCCAGTACTTC.

This clone was seen only a few times. The rearrangement uses TRBV30 and TRBJ1-5; D is possibly TRBD1 (6 bases). CDR3 length equals 15 residues. The germline V and J ends were trimmed by 2 bases and 7 bases, with 18 bases remaining between them. Germline V gives CDR1 GTSNPN, CDR2 SVGIG (reference sequence). This CDR3 is CAWSPQGMRYQPQHF. As DNA, the CDR3 is TGTGCCTGGAGTCCCCAGGGGATGAGGTACCAGCCCCAGCATTTT.

This sequence joins TRBV7-8 and TRBJ1-4, with 8 bases lining up with TRBD1. Germline assignment: CDR1 SGHVS and CDR2 FQNEAQ. V shed 1 base, J shed 5 bases, and the junction held 3 bases outside the gene matches. This CDR3 spans 15 amino acids. CDR3 residues: CASSLGTGLNEKLFF. The CDR3 bases are TGTGCCAGCAGCTTAGGGACAGGGCTGAATGAAAAACTGTTTTTT.

The gene calls are TRBV29-1 and TRBJ2-5; 8 bases match TRBD2. V dropped 7 bases and J dropped 4; count of bases not matched to a gene: 11. Germline V lookup: CDR1 SQVTM, CDR2 ANQGSEA. The CDR3 contains 14 residues. CDR3 bases: TGCAGCGCCCGCCCCGGGGGGGTGGGAGAGACCCAGTACTTC. Amino acids: CSARPGGVGETQYF.

The rearrangement joins TRBV6-6 to TRBJ2-3; no firm D call. CDR1 and CDR2 from the germline V gene are MNHNY and SVGAGI (reference sequence). Trimming shortened V by 7 bases and J by 5 bases, and 16 bases separated the two germline ends. This CDR3 region has 14 residues. DNA of the CDR3: TGTGCCAGCATGGCGCCCGTTCAGGAAGATACGCAGTATTTT. Translated, it gives CASMAPVQEDTQYF.

The V and J genes are TRBV28 and TRBJ2-3, with 9 nucleotides matching TRBD2. The V segment lost 7 bases and the J segment 5 bases; nucleotides outside the gene matches: 10. The CDR3 length is 15 residues. Germline lookup yields CDR1 MDHEN and CDR2 SYDVKM. CDR3 sequence: CASKGEEREVDTQYF. In DNA, the CDR3 is TGTGCCAGCAAGGGGGAGGAGCGGGAGGTAGATACGCAGTATTTT. Full variable domain (outside the CDR3, taken from reference TRBV28 and TRBJ2-3): DVKVTQSSRYLVKRTGEKVFLECVQDMDHENMFWYRQDPGLGLRLIYFSYDVKMKEKGDIPEGYSVSREKKERFSLILESASTNQTSMYLCASKGEEREVDTQYFGPGTRLTVL.